This passage covers 27 T cell receptor beta chains from one sample sequenced in a study of response to subunit inactivated influenza vaccine. One entry per CDR3 protein, called by TCRdb with MiXCR from the RT-PCR reads. The sample contains some 570,000 distinct CDR3 sequences, over 9% of which appear only once. These same records also appear under a second study, on T cells expressing NK-cell markers. As that study records: TCR beta libraries carry UMIs added by 5'RACE template switching.

The specimen comprised PBMCs from blood, sampled on the day of vaccination. These receptors all stem from a man aged 45-65 years who received an inactivated influenza vaccine.

The rearrangement joins TRBV20-1 to TRBJ2-7, with D unclear. CDR3 length equals 11 residues. V was shortened by 6 bases and J by 6 bases, with 12 bases between the two germline ends. Germline CDR1 DFQATT, CDR2 SNEGSKA (reference sequence). In nucleotides, the CDR3 is TGCAGTGCCCCTGATCAGAGCGAGCAGTACTTC. Its translation: CSAPDQSEQYF.

Only a few counts were recorded for this clonotype. This chain links TRBV12-3 or TRBV12-4 with TRBJ2-1, with D perhaps matching TRBD1 (5 bases). V lost 3 bases and J 4 bases, leaving 16 bases between the germline ends. This CDR3 comprises 16 residues. CDR3 amino acids: CASSLVGHKVYNEQFF. The CDR3 DNA reads TGTGCCAGCAGTTTGGTTGGACACAAAGTTTACAATGAGCAGTTCTTC.

The chain recombines TRBV7-2 with TRBJ2-1, with TRBD2 identical over 7 bases. The CDR3 length is 15 residues. Germline V gene data show CDR1 as SGHTA and CDR2 as FQGNSA. After removal of 6 bases from V and 8 bases from J, the junction contained 13 bases not matched to a gene. CDR3 in DNA: TGTGCCAGCAGAAGAGACCTGGGGGGGTCCTATGAGCAGTTCTTC. It yields the protein CASRRDLGGSYEQFF.

The genes are TRBV27 and TRBJ1-3, with D possibly TRBD1 on 5 matching bases. The CDR3 covers 15 residues. The V end lost 5 bases, the J end lost 5 bases, and 16 bases lay between the germline ends. Germline CDR1 is MNHEY and CDR2 is SMNVEV (reference sequence). The CDR3 nucleotides read TGTGCCAGCAGTCCCACGGGGGGTTTCCGAAACACCATATATTTT. Encoded protein: CASSPTGGFRNTIYF.

There are a few counts of this clonotype. This chain uses TRBV15 with TRBJ1-2, with 11 bases lining up with TRBD1. In germline, CDR1 is LNHNV, CDR2 YYDKDF (reference sequence). Losses at the gene ends were 3 bases for V and 9 bases for J; bases not matched to a gene: 12. The CDR3 has 16 amino acids. The DNA of the CDR3 is TGTGCCACCAGCAGCGGGACAGGGGGTCGGCAGACGAGCTACACCTTC. As protein: CATSSGTGGRQTSYTF. Full variable domain (rest looked up from reference TRBV15 and TRBJ1-2): DAMVIQNPRYQVTQFGKPVTLSCSQTLNHNVMYWYQQKSSQAPKLLFHYYDKDFNNEADTPDNFQSRRPNTSFCFLDIRSPGLGDTAMYLCATSSGTGGRQTSYTFGSGTRLTVV.

This chain connects TRBV7-9 to TRBJ1-3; 8 nucleotides line up with TRBD1. CDR1 is SEHNR and CDR2 is FQNEAQ in the germline V gene (reference sequence). V dropped 4 bases and J dropped 7; count of bases not matched to a gene: 9. The CDR3 has 15 amino acids. The CDR3 here is CASSSWTGIRNTIYF. The CDR3 DNA is TGTGCCAGCAGCTCTTGGACAGGGATTCGGAACACCATATATTTT.

This clonotype was recorded a few times. The chain employs TRBV20-1 and TRBJ1-1, with 9 positions matching TRBD1. The CDR3 covers 14 residues. Germline trimming cut 7 bases from V and 1 base from J; bases unmatched to any gene: 7. Germline V gives CDR1 DFQATT, CDR2 SNEGSKA (reference sequence). DNA of the CDR3: TGCAGTGGTAAGACGGGACAGGGGAACACTGAAGCTTTCTTT. Protein: CSGKTGQGNTEAFF.

This clonotype was detected only a few times. V usage is TRBV6-1 and J usage is TRBJ2-5; D perhaps matches TRBD1 (5 bases). Germline V gives CDR1 MNHNS, CDR2 SASEGT. The CDR3 contains 11 residues. Trimming removed 7 bases from V and 7 bases from J, with 10 bases in between. In nucleotides, the CDR3 is TGTGCCAGCATGGACATCGGGACCCAGTACTTC. Its protein is CASMDIGTQYF.

This clonotype appeared many times. This chain uses TRBV9 with TRBJ1-1; perhaps TRBD1 as D (5 bases). CDR3 size: 14 residues. The V end lost 3 bases, the J end lost 1 base, and 10 bases lay between the germline ends. Germline loops: CDR1 SGDLS, CDR2 YYNGEE. CDR3 sequence (DNA): TGTGCCAGCAGCGCCGTTACAGGGAACACTGAAGCTTTCTTT. This sequence encodes CASSAVTGNTEAFF.

The chain combines TRBV7-9 with TRBJ2-5; 8 bases align to TRBD2. With 5 bases clipped from V and 0 bases from J, the junction kept 8 bases outside the gene matches. Looked up from germline, CDR1 is SEHNR and CDR2 is FQNEAQ (reference sequence). CDR3 length: 16 amino acids. DNA for the CDR3: TGTGCCAGCAGCCGAGGCGGGGGGAAGCACCAAGAGACCCAGTACTTC. Its protein product is CASSRGGGKHQETQYF. Based on the CDR3 plus reference TRBV7-9 and TRBJ2-5, the full variable domain is DTGVSQNPRHKITKRGQNVTFRCDPISEHNRLYWYRQTLGQGPEFLTYFQNEAQLEKSRLLSDRFSAERPKGSFSTLEIQRTEQGDSAMYLCASSRGGGKHQETQYFGPGTRLLVL.

The V gene is TRBV28, the J gene TRBJ1-4; D unclear. This CDR3 contains 16 residues. The germline gives CDR1 MDHEN, CDR2 SYDVKM. The V end was cut by 1 base, the J end by 0 bases, with 9 bases between. Here the CDR3 reads CASSLFLRATNEKLFF. The CDR3 bases are TGTGCCAGCAGTTTATTTCTTAGGGCAACTAATGAAAAACTGTTTTTT.

The chain carries TRBV28 and TRBJ1-1; maybe TRBD1 (6 bases). Germline V gene data show CDR1 as MDHEN and CDR2 as SYDVKM. The CDR3 is made up of 15 amino acids. V lost 5 bases, J lost 3 bases, and 16 bases lay in between. The CDR3 region is CASSPAGGPDTEAFF. The CDR3 region has the DNA TGTGCCAGCAGTCCAGCCGGGGGGCCAGACACTGAAGCTTTCTTT. The full variable domain, in which reference TRBV28 and TRBJ1-1 provide the parts outside the CDR3, is DVKVTQSSRYLVKRTGEKVFLECVQDMDHENMFWYRQDPGLGLRLIYFSYDVKMKEKGDIPEGYSVSREKKERFSLILESASTNQTSMYLCASSPAGGPDTEAFFGQGTRLTVV.

This clonotype was seen a handful of times. This sequence joins TRBV28 and TRBJ1-6; D call uncertain. CDR3 size: 15 residues. The ends were cut back, 7 bases at V and 8 bases at J, with 18 bases in the middle. The germline CDR1 and CDR2 sequences are MDHEN and SYDVKM. The CDR3 region has the DNA TGTGCCAGCACTTCGTCGGGCCCCCACGATTCACCCCTCCACTTT. Amino acid sequence: CASTSSGPHDSPLHF.

The chain carries TRBV5-1 and TRBJ2-5; 8 bases align to TRBD2. Trimming cost V 0 bases and J 3 bases; bases outside gene matches: 4. Germline V gene data show CDR1 as SGHRS and CDR2 as YFSETQ. The CDR3 length is 15 residues. The CDR3 spells CASSLEAGAKETQYF. The CDR3 region has the DNA TGCGCCAGCAGCTTGGAAGCGGGGGCTAAAGAGACCCAGTACTTC.

Ten or more counts support this clonotype. The chain recombines TRBV20-1 with TRBJ2-7, with TRBD2 matching 12 bases. The CDR3 runs to 16 residues. CDR1 and CDR2 (germline): DFQATT, SNEGSKA (reference sequence). With V trimmed by 5 bases and J by 7 bases, 15 bases remained unmatched. The DNA of the CDR3 is TGCAGTGCTGCAGGGCTAGCGGGGGGGATATTGGGAGAGCAGTACTTC. Translation: CSAAGLAGGILGEQYF.

J is TRBJ1-2 and V is TRBV4-3; no definite D call. Between the trimmed V and J ends, which lost 1 base and 0 bases, there was a span of 9 bases. The germline V gene has CDR1 LGHNA and CDR2 YSLEER. The CDR3 contains 15 residues. CDR3 nucleotides: TGCGCCAGCAGCCAAGCTGCCGCTCCTAACTATGGCTACACCTTC. Translation: CASSQAAAPNYGYTF.

This rearrangement joins TRBV6-1 to TRBJ2-2; D is undetermined. Germline CDR1 reads MNHNS; CDR2 reads SASEGT. V lost 7 bases and J lost 1, with 16 bases in between. The CDR3 consists of 16 residues. The DNA for the CDR3 is TGTGCCAGCATGGATGTAGTGGCTCAGAACACCGGGGAGCTGTTTTTT. The encoded protein is CASMDVVAQNTGELFF.

The chain's CDR3 is CASSLAGGTVAEQFF. The DNA of the CDR3 is TGTGCCAGCAGCTTAGCGGGAGGTACCGTTGCGGAGCAGTTCTTC. This chain links TRBV7-2 with TRBJ2-1; D perhaps matches TRBD2 (6 bases). V lost 0 bases, J lost 10 bases, and 16 bases lay in between. The CDR3 is 15 residues long. CDR1 is SGHTA, CDR2 FQGNSA, per germline.

This rearrangement joins TRBV30 to TRBJ2-5; no reliable D call. Trimming stripped 2 bases from V and 5 bases from J, with 9 bases between. CDR3 size: 12 residues. In germline, CDR1 is GTSNPN, CDR2 SVGIG (reference sequence). CDR3: CAWSSGGETQYF. DNA for the CDR3: TGTGCCTGGAGTTCGGGTGGGGAGACCCAGTACTTC.

The chain carries TRBV12-3 or TRBV12-4 and TRBJ2-5; no clear D. V lost 1 base, J lost 7 bases, and 10 bases lay in between. The CDR3 runs to 13 residues. CDR3 region: CASSLDQPGTQYF. In nucleotides, the CDR3 is TGTGCCAGCAGTTTAGACCAGCCGGGGACCCAGTACTTC.

The chain is built from TRBV5-1 and TRBJ2-5; TRBD1 aligns across 10 bases. This CDR3 has 18 amino acids. CDR1 is SGHRS, CDR2 YFSETQ, per germline. V shed 3 bases, J shed 4 bases, and the junction held 15 bases outside the gene matches. The CDR3 protein is CASSSRYRQGALGETQYF. As DNA, the CDR3 is TGCGCCAGCAGCTCGCGATACAGACAGGGGGCGCTTGGAGAGACCCAGTACTTC.

The chain combines TRBV3-1 with TRBJ1-5; D remains unclear. The CDR3 is made up of 14 amino acids. Germline lookup yields CDR1 LGHDT and CDR2 YNNKEL (reference sequence). V shed 1 base and J shed 3 bases, with 7 bases lying between them. The chain's CDR3 is CASSQALINQPQHF. The CDR3 DNA reads as TGTGCCAGCAGCCAAGCACTGATCAATCAGCCCCAGCATTTT.

This chain links TRBV2 with TRBJ2-4; D is ambiguous. Deletions cut 5 bases from V and 0 bases from J, with 11 bases between. CDR1 and CDR2 (germline): SNHLY, FYNNEI. CDR3 length equals 15 residues. For the CDR3, the DNA is TGTGCCAGCAGTAGGGTGGAGCTAGCCAAAAACATTCAGTACTTC. It is translated as CASSRVELAKNIQYF.

The V and J genes are TRBV7-6 and TRBJ2-3; D may correspond to TRBD1 or TRBD2 (6 bases each). Trimming shortened V by 0 bases and J by 5 bases, and 18 bases separated the two germline ends. This CDR3 contains 17 residues. Germline-derived CDR1 and CDR2 are SGHVS and FNYEAQ. The CDR3 spells CASSLAVWGAELDTQYF. DNA of the CDR3: TGTGCCAGCAGCTTAGCGGTGTGGGGGGCTGAATTAGATACGCAGTATTTT.

This clonotype was counted only a few times. The chain carries TRBV20-1 and TRBJ2-7; no definite D call. Trimming cost V 3 bases and J 2 bases, with 11 bases left between them. The CDR3 consists of 13 residues. CDR1 and CDR2 (germline): DFQATT, SNEGSKA (reference sequence). CDR3 sequence reads: CSARPSTAYEQYF. The CDR3 DNA sequence: TGCAGTGCTAGGCCCTCGACCGCCTACGAGCAGTACTTC.

The chain uses TRBV7-2 and TRBJ2-7; D remains ambiguous. The V and J ends lost 7 bases and 6 bases respectively, with 19 bases between them. The CDR3 totals 14 residues. Germline CDR1 is SGHTA and CDR2 is FQGNSA. This chain's CDR3 is CASISGAPSVEQYF. CDR3 nucleotide sequence: TGTGCCAGCATTTCCGGAGCCCCGAGTGTCGAGCAGTACTTC.

CDR3: CASKEENYGYTF. The CDR3 nucleotides read TGTGCCAGCAAAGAGGAAAACTATGGCTACACCTTC. This sequence joins TRBV28 and TRBJ1-2; D is unresolved. This CDR3 has 12 amino acids. V gave up 7 bases and J gave up 2 bases, with 8 bases separating them. Germline loops: CDR1 MDHEN, CDR2 SYDVKM.